This TCR beta chain originates from a study of blood T cell repertoires in COVID-19. Turning to the study itself: From T cells, B-cell-depleted T cells, or PBMCs came the material, which was cDNA or gDNA.

CDR3 length equals 15 residues. CDR1 and CDR2 from the germline V gene are MNHEY and SVGAGI. V lost 6 bases and J lost 3, with 17 bases in between. Original data processing: Quantification of nucleated cells was approximated via reference gene primer amplification. The protocol was immunoSEQ multiplex PCR, while the TCRdb copy is restricted to in-frame clones and leaves out a portion. The V and J calls and the clone size are those of that table, but D and trimming were determined from the DNA. This table holds about 440,000 clones, around nine tenths found once. The TCR was taken from a woman in her twenties or thirties with acute or convalescent COVID-19. Sequenced sample: peripheral blood. This chain joins TRBV6-5 and TRBJ1-2; a possible D gene is TRBD1 (5 bases). The CDR3 sequence is CASSLGRGEDYGYTF. In nucleotides, the CDR3 is TGTGCCAGCAGCCTAGGACGAGGGGAGGACTATGGCTACACCTTC.